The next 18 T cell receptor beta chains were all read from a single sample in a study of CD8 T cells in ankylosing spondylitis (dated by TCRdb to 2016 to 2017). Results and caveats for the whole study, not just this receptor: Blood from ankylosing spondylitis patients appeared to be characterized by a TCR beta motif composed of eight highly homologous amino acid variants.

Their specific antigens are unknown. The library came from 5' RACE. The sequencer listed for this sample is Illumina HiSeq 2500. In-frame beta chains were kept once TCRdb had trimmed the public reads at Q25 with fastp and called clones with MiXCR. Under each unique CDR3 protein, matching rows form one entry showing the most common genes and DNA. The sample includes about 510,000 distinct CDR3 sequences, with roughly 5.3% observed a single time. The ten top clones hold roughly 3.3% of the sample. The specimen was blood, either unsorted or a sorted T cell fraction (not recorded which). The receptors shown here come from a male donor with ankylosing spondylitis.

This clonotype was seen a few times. The CDR3 here is CSARGRTSGFTDTQYF. Here the CDR3 DNA reads TGCAGTGCTAGAGGTAGAACTAGCGGATTCACAGATACGCAGTATTTT. The gene calls are TRBV20-1 and TRBJ2-3; 8 positions match TRBD2. The CDR3 extends over 16 amino acids. Germline V CDR1 and CDR2: DFQATT, SNEGSKA (reference sequence). The V gene end was trimmed by 1 base and the J gene end by 2 bases; junction bases not matched to a gene: 8.

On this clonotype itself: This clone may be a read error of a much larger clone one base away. For the CDR3, the DNA is TGTGCCAGCAGTAGGGACAGGACGAACACTGAAGCTTTCTTT. Protein sequence: CASSRDRTNTEAFF. The V call is TRBV7-2, the J call TRBJ1-1, with TRBD1 matching 8 bases. The J segment lost 1 base and the V segment lost 6 bases, leaving 4 bases of the junction unmatched. This CDR3 comprises 14 residues. Germline loops: CDR1 SGHTA, CDR2 FQGNSA.

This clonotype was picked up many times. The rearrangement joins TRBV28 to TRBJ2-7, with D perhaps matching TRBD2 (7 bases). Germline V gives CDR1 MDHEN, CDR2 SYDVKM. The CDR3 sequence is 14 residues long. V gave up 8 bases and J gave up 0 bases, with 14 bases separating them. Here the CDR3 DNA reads TGTGCCAGCGAAGGGGGGGCTTTCTCCTACGAGCAGTACTTC. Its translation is CASEGGAFSYEQYF.

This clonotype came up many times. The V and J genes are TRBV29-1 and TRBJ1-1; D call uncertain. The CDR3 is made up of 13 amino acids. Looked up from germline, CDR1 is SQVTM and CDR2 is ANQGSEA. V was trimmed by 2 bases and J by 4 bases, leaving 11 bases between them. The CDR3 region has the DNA TGCAGCGTTGAACCGGGATATGGCACTGAAGCTTTCTTT. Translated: CSVEPGYGTEAFF.

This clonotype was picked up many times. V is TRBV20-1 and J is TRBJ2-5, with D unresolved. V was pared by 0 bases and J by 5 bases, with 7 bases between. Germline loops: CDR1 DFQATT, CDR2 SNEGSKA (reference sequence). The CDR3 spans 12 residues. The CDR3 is CSARDEWETQYF. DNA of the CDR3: TGCAGTGCTAGAGACGAATGGGAGACCCAGTACTTC.

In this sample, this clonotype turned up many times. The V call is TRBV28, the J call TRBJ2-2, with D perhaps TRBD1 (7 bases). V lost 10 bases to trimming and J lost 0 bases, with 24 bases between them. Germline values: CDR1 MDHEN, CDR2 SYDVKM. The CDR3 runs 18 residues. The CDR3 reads CATNKPPGGMSNTGELFF. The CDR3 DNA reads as TGTGCCACCAATAAGCCACCAGGGGGGATGTCGAACACCGGGGAGCTGTTTTTT. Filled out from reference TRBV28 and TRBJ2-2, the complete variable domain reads DVKVTQSSRYLVKRTGEKVFLECVQDMDHENMFWYRQDPGLGLRLIYFSYDVKMKEKGDIPEGYSVSREKKERFSLILESASTNQTSMYLCATNKPPGGMSNTGELFFGEGSRLTVL.

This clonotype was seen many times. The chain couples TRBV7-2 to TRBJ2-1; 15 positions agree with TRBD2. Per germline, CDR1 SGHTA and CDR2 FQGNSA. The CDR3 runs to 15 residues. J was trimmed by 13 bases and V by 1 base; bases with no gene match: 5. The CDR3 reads CASSLEGLAGGGQFF. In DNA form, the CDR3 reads TGTGCCAGCAGCTTAGAGGGACTAGCGGGAGGTGGTCAGTTCTTC. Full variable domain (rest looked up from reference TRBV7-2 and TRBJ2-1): GAGVSQSPSNKVTEKGKDVELRCDPISGHTALYWYRQSLGQGLEFLIYFQGNSAPDKSGLPSDRFSAERTGGSVSTLTIQRTQQEDSAVYLCASSLEGLAGGGQFFGPGTRLTVL.

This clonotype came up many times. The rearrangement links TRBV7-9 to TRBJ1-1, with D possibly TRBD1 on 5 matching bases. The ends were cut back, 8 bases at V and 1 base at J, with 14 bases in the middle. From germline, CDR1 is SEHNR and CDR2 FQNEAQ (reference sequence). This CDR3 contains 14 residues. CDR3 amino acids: CASDWSGENTEAFF. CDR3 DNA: TGTGCCAGCGATTGGTCGGGGGAGAACACTGAAGCTTTCTTT.

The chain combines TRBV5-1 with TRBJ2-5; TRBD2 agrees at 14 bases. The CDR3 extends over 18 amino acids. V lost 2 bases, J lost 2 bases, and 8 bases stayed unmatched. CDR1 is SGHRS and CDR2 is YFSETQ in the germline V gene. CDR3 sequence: CASSFVPGLAGAQETQYF. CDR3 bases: TGCGCCAGCAGCTTTGTTCCGGGACTAGCGGGAGCGCAAGAGACCCAGTACTTC.

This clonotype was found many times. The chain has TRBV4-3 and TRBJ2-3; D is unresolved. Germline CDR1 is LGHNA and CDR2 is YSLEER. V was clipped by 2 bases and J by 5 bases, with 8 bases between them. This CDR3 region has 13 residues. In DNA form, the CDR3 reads TGCGCCAGCAGCCAATTACTTAGAGATACGCAGTATTTT. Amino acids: CASSQLLRDTQYF.

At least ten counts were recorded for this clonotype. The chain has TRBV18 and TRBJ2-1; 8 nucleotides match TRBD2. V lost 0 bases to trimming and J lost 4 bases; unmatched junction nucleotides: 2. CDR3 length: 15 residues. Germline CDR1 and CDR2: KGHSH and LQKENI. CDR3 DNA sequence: TGTGCCAGCTCACCACCGGCTAGCGGGTACAATGAGCAGTTCTTC. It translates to CASSPPASGYNEQFF. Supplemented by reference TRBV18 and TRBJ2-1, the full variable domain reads NAGVMQNPRHLVRRRGQEARLRCSPMKGHSHVYWYRQLPEEGLKFMVYLQKENIIDESGMPKERFSAEFPKEGPSILRIQQVVRGDSAAYFCASSPPASGYNEQFFGPGTRLTVL.

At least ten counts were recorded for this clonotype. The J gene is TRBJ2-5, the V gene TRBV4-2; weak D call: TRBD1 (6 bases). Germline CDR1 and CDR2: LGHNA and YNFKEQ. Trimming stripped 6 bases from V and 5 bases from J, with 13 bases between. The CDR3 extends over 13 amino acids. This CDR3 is CASSTGWRETQYF. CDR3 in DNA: TGTGCCAGCAGTACAGGGTGGCGGGAGACCCAGTACTTC.

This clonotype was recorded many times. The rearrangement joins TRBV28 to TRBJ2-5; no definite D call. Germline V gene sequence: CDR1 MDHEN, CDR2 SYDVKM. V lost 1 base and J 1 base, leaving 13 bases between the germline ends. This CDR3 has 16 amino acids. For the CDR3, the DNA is TGTGCCAGCAGTTTATCAGAATCTGGGCGCCAAGAGACCCAGTACTTC. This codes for CASSLSESGRQETQYF.

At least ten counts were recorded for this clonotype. The CDR3 DNA reads TGTGCCAGCAGTTTGGTGGGAGGGGGTCCGGATAGGGAGCAGTTCTTC. It encodes CASSLVGGGPDREQFF. The genes are TRBV28 and TRBJ2-1, with D perhaps TRBD2 (7 bases). The CDR3 is 16 amino acids. The V end was cut by 3 bases, the J end by 10 bases, with 22 bases between. Germline CDR1 is MDHEN and CDR2 is SYDVKM.

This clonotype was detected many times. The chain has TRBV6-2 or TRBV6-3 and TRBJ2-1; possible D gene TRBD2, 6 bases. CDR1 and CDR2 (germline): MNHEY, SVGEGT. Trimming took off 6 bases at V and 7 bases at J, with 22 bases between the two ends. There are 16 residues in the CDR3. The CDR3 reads CASSLYGLTKRNEQFF. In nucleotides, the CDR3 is TGTGCCAGCAGCCTTTACGGACTAACAAAGAGGAATGAGCAGTTCTTC.

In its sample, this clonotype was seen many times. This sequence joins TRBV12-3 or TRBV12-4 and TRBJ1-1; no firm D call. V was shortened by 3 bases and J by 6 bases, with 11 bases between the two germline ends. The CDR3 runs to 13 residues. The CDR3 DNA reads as TGTGCCAGCAGTTTTACCGGGAAGTCTGAAGCTTTCTTT. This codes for CASSFTGKSEAFF.

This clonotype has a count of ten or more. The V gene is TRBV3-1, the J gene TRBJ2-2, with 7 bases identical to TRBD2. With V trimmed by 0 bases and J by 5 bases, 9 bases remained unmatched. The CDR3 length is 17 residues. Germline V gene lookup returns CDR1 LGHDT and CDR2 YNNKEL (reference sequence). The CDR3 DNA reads TGTGCCAGCAGCCAAGAGGGCGTGGGAGGGCCTACCGGGGAGCTGTTTTTT. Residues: CASSQEGVGGPTGELFF. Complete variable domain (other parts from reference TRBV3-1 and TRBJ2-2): DTAVSQTPKYLVTQMGNDKSIKCEQNLGHDTMYWYKQDSKKFLKIMFSYNNKELIINETVPNRFSPKSPDKAHLNLHINSLELGDSAVYFCASSQEGVGGPTGELFFGEGSRLTVL.

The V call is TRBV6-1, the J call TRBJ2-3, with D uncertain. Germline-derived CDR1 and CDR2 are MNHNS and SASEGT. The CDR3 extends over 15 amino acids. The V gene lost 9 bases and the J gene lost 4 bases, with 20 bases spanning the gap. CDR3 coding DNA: TGTGCCAGTGCTGACCTTTCTGTCCGGCCAGATACGCAGTATTTT. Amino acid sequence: CASADLSVRPDTQYF.